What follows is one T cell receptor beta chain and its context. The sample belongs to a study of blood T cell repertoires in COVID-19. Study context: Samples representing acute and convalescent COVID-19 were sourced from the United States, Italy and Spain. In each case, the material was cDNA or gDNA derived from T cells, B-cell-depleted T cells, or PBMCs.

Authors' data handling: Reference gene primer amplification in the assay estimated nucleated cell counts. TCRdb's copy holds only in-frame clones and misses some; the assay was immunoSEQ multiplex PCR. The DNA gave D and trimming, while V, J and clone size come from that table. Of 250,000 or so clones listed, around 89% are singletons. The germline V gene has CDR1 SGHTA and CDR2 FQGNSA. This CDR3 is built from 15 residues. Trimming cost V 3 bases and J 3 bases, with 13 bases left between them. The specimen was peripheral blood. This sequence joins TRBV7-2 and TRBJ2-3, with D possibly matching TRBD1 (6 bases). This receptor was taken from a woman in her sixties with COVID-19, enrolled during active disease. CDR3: CASSLVTGYTDTQYF. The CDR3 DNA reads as TGTGCCAGCAGCTTGGTTACAGGGTATACAGATACGCAGTATTTT.